This T cell receptor beta chain was recorded in a study of spatial heterogeneity in lung cancer (dated by TCRdb to the late 2010s). Some background on the complete study: More beta-chain than alpha-chain transcripts were consistently detected, likely reflecting higher beta-chain transcript abundance. At surgery, both alpha and beta chains were TCR-sequenced in about 200 tumor regions, 64 matched nontumor lung samples and some 60 PBMC samples. In the raw uncorrected reads, each unique combination of TCR and UMI appeared more than ten times on average. Nonsynonymous mutation counts, determined by whole-exome sequencing of tumor tissue, were related to TCR repertoire features. In non-small cell lung cancer, the study quantitatively compared TCR alpha and beta repertoires across several tumor regions, matched nontumor lung, and blood. Paper-wide results and their limitations: Ubiquitous expanded tumor TCRs showed up in blood more often at tumor resection than at routine follow-up. Confirming at a functional level the hypothesis that regional TCRs recognize regional mutations was considered to require additional single-cell paired TCR alpha and beta sequencing.

CDR1 and CDR2 were assigned from the germline V gene as SNHLY and FYNNEI. The CDR3 covers 15 residues, taking in both the cysteine and the phenylalanine. The DNA shown is the 45-base CDR3, in frame from base 1. Deletion took 6 bases off V and 5 bases off J, with a span of 19 bases between the germline ends. This clonotype came up a few times. The antigen it recognizes is unknown. No per-base quality is available; no much larger clone lies one base away. According to the study, the label for this sample's time point signals: sample taken at primary tumor resection. Without any cell sorting, TCR sequencing was performed on whole RNA extracted either from tumor and nontumor lung tissue or from cryopreserved PBMC samples. Donors were 72 patients with early-stage, untreated non-small cell lung cancer from the lung TRACERx cohort. Patients were selected for TCR sequencing only if sufficient RNA was available from at least two tumor regions.

The library was built by means of 5' RACE. The sequencer listed for this sample is NextSeq 500. In the TCR library protocol, a unique molecular identifier was attached to each TCR cDNA molecule so that PCR and sequencing errors could be corrected. The authors' pipeline ran thus. TCR identification, UMI-based error correction and CDR3 extraction were performed with Decombinator tools. TCRs above a frequency of 2 per 1,000, corresponding to the top 1% of the tumor frequency distribution, were defined as expanded. Each repertoire was subsampled 100 times to 5,000 TCRs, after which Renyi diversity was computed with the R vegan package. CDR3 similarity networks were constructed using string-kernel similarity of amino acid triplets, with links drawn between CDR3s whose pairwise similarity was above 0.82. TCRdb reprocessing: public reads trimmed at Q25 with fastp, clones called with MiXCR, in-frame beta chains kept. Entries are consolidated by CDR3 protein sequence, retaining the most common genes and DNA. None of the V and J calls come from the authors' own analysis; TCRdb made them. The sample contains about 82,000 distinct CDR3 sequences, 10% to 15% of them found a single time. 4.6% of the sample is taken by the ten largest.

Recombination joined TRBV2 with TRBJ2-5; the D gene is possibly TRBD2, with 5 bases matching. This TCR came from a male donor with early-stage non-small cell lung cancer. The sample consisted of PBMCs, taken at surgery. The DNA sequence is as follows: TGTGCCAGCAGGACGGGGAAGAGCTTGGGGGAGACCCAGTACTTC. Translated, it gives CASRTGKSLGETQYF. Full variable domain (CDR3 extended with the reference TRBV2 and TRBJ2-5 proteins): EPEVTQTPSHQVTQMGQEVILRCVPISNHLYFYWYRQILGQKVEFLVSFYNNEISEKSEIFDDQFSVERPDGSNFTLKIRSTKLEDSAMYFCASRTGKSLGETQYFGPGTRLLVL.